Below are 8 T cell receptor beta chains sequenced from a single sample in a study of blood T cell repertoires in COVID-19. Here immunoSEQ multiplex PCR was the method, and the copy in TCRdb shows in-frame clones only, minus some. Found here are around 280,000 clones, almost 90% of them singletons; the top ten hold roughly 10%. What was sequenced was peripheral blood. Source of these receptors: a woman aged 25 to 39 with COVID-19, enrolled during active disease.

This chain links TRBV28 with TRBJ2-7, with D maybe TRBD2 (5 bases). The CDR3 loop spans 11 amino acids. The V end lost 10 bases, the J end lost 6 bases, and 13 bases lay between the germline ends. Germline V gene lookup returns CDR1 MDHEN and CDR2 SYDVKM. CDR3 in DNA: TGTGCCACCACCAGAGGGCGCGAGCAGTACTTC. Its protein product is CATTRGREQYF.

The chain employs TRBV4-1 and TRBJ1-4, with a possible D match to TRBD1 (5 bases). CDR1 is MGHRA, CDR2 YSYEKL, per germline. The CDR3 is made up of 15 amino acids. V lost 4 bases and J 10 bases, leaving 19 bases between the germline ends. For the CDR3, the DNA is TGCGCCAGCAGCCGTCCCCCGACAGAAAATCCAAAACTGTTTTTT. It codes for CASSRPPTENPKLFF.

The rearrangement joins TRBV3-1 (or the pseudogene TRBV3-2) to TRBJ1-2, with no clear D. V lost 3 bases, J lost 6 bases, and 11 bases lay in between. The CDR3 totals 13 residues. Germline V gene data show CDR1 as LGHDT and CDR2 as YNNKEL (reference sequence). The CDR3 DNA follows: TGTGCCAGCAGCCATGTAGGGAGCGATGGCTACACCTTC. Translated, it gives CASSHVGSDGYTF.

The CDR3 loop is CASSVETGVGHNEQFF. CDR3 DNA sequence: TGTGCCAGCAGCGTAGAAACGGGAGTAGGTCACAATGAGCAGTTCTTC. The rearrangement links TRBV9 to TRBJ2-1, with a weak D call TRBD2 (6 bases). The CDR3 covers 16 residues. Trimming shortened V by 0 bases and J by 5 bases, and 15 bases separated the two germline ends. CDR1 is SGDLS and CDR2 is YYNGEE in the germline V gene. Full variable domain (outside the CDR3, taken from reference TRBV9 and TRBJ2-1): DSGVTQTPKHLITATGQRVTLRCSPRSGDLSVYWYQQSLDQGLQFLIQYYNGEERAKGNILERFSAQQFPDLHSELNLSSLELGDSALYFCASSVETGVGHNEQFFGPGTRLTVL.

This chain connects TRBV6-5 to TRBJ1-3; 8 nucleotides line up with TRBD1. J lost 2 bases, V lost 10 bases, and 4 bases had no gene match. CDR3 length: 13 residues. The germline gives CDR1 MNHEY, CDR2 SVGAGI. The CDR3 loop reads CATGTGTGNTIYF. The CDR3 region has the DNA TGTGCCACCGGGACAGGTACTGGAAACACCATATATTTT.

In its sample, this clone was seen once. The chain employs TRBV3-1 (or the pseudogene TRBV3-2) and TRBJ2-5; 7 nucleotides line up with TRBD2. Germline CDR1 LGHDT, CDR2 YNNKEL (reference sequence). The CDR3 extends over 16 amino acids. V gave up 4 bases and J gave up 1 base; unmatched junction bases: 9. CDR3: CASSLSGGGFQETQYF. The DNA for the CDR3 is TGTGCCAGCAGCCTATCGGGGGGAGGGTTCCAAGAGACCCAGTACTTC.

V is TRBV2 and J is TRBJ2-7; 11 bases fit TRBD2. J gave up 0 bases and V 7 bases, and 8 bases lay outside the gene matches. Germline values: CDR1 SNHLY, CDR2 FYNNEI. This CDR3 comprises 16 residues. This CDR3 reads CASTPMGTSGSYEQYF. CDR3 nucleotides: TGTGCCAGCACCCCAATGGGGACTAGCGGCTCCTACGAGCAGTACTTC.

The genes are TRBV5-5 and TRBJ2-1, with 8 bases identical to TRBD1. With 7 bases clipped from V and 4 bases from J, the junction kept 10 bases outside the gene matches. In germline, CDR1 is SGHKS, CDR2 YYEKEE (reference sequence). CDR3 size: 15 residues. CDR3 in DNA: TGTGCCAGCGGCCCCTCCGGACAGGGTTACAATGAGCAGTTCTTC. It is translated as CASGPSGQGYNEQFF.